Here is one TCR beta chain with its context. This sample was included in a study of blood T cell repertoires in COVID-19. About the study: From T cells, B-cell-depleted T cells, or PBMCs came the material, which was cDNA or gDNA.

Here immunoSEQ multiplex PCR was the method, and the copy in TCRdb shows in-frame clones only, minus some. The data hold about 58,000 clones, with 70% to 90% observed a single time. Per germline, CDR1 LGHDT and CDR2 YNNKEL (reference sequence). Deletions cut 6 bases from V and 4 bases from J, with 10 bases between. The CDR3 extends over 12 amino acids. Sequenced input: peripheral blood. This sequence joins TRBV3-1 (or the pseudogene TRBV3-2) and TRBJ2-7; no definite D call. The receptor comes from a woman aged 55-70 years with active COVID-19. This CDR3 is CASSLTRYEQYF. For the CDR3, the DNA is TGTGCCAGCAGTCTAACGAGATACGAGCAGTACTTC.